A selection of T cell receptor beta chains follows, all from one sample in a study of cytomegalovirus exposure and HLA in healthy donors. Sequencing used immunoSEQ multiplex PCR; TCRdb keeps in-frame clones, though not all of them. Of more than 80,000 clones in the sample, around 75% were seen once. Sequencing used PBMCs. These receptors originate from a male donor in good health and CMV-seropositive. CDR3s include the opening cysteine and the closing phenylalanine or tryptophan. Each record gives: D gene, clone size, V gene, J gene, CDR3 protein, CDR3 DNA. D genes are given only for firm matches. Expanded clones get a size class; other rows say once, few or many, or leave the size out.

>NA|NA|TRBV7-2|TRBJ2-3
CASSPRRNTDTQYF
TGTGCCAGCAGCCCGAGAAGAAACACAGATACGCAGTATTTT
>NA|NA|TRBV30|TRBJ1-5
CAWSVSYSNQPQNF
TGTGCCTGGAGTGTGTCCTATAGCAATCAGCCCCAGAATTTT
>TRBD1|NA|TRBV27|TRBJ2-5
CASSPRTGQMGETQYF
TGTGCCAGCAGCCCAAGGACGGGACAGATGGGGGAGACCCAGTACTTC
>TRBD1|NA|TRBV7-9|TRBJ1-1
CASSSRGGVRTEAFF
TGTGCCAGCAGCTCGAGAGGGGGCGTGAGGACTGAAGCTTTCTTT
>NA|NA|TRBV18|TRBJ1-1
CASSPPGRNTEAFF
TGTGCCAGCTCACCACCGGGCAGGAACACTGAAGCTTTCTTT
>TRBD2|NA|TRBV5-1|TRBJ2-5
CASSLGGGTSGKETQYF
TGCGCCAGCAGCTTGGGTGGAGGGACTAGCGGCAAAGAGACCCAGTACTTC
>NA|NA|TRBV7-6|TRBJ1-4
CASSLSGEKLFF
TGTGCCAGCAGCTTATCGGGGGAAAAACTGTTTTTT
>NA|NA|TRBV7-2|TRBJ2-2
CASSPGSEPWGGELFF
TGTGCCAGCAGCCCCGGGAGCGAACCCTGGGGCGGGGAGCTGTTTTTT
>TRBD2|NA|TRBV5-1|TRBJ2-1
CASSLEGTSGSDEQFF
TGCGCCAGCAGCTTGGAAGGGACTAGCGGGAGCGATGAGCAGTTCTTC
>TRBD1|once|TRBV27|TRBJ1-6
CASSLKGQGIRYNSPLHF
TGTGCCAGCAGTTTAAAGGGACAGGGGATTAGATATAATTCACCCCTCCACTTT
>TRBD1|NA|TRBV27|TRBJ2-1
CASRQGAGNEQFF
TGTGCCAGTCGACAGGGGGCCGGCAATGAGCAGTTCTTC
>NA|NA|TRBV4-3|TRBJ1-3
CASSQGREGTSGNTIYF
TGCGCCAGCAGCCAAGGTCGGGAGGGAACATCGGGAAACACCATATATTTT
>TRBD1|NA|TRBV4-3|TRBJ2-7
CASSPEGARGFEQYF
TGCGCCAGCAGCCCAGAGGGGGCTAGGGGGTTCGAGCAGTACTTC
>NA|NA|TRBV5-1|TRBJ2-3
CASSPGNRDADTQYF
TGCGCCAGCAGCCCAGGGAACAGGGATGCCGATACGCAGTATTTT
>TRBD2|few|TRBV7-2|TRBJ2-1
CASSGLAGEYNEQFF
TGTGCCAGCAGCGGCCTGGCGGGGGAGTACAATGAGCAGTTCTTC